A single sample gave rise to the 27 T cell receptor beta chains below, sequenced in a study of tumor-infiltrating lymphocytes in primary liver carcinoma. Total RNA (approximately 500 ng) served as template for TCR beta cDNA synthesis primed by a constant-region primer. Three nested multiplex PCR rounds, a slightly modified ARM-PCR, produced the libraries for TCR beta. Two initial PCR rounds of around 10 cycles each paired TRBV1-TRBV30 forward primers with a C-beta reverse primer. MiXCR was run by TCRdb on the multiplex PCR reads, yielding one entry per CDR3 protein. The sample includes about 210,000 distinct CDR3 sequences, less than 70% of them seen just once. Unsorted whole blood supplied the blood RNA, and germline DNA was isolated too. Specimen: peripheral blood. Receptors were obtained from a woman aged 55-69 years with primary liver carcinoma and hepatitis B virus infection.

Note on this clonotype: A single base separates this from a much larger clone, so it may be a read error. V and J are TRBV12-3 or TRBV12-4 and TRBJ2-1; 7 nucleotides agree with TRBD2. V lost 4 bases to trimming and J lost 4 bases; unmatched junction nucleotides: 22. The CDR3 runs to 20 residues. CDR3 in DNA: TGTGCCAGCAGTTCCCCCCCGGGACTACCCCGGAGAGGGATGTACAATGAGCAGTTCTTC. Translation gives CASSSPPGLPRRGMYNEQFF.

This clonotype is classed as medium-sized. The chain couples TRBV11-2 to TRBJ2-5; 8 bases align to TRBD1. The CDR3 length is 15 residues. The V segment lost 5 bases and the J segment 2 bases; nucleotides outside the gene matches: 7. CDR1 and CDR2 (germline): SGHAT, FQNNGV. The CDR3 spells CASSAGTGPQETQYF. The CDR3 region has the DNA TGTGCCAGCAGCGCCGGGACAGGCCCACAAGAGACCCAGTACTTC.

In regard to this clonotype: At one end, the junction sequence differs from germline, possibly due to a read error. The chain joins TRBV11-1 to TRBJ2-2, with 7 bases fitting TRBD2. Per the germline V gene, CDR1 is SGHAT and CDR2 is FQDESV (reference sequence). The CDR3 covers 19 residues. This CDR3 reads CASNLDDLRTSGTRGELFF. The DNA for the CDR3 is TGTGCCAGCAACTTAGATGACTTGCGGACCAGCGGGACTCGCGGGGAGCTGTTTTTT.

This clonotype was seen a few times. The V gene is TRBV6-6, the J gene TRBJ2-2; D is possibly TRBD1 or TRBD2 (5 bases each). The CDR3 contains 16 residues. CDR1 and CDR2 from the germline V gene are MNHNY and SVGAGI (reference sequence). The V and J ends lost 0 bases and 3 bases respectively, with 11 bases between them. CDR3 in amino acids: CASSYSPEGYTGELFF. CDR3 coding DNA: TGTGCCAGCAGTTACTCCCCCGAGGGGTACACCGGGGAGCTGTTTTTT.

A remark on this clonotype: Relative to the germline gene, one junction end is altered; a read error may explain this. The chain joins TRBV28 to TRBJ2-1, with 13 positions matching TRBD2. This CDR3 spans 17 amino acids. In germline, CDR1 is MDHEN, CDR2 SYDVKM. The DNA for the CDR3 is TGTGCCAGAAGTTCGGGGGGACTAGCGGGGACAAACAATGAGCAGTTCTTC. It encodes CARSSGGLAGTNNEQFF.

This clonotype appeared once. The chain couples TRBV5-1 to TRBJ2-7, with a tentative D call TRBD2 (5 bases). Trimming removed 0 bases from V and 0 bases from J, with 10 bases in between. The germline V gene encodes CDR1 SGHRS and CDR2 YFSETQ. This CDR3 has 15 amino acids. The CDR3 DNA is TGCGCCAGCAGCTTGGACGGGGTATACTCCTACGAGCAGTACTTC. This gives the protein CASSLDGVYSYEQYF.

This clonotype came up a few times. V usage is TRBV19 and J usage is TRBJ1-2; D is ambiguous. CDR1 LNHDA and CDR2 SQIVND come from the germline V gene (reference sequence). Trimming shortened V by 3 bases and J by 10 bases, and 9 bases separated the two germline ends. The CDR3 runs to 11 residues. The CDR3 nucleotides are TGTGCCAGTAGTATTTCGGAAGCCTACACCTTC. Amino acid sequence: CASSISEAYTF.

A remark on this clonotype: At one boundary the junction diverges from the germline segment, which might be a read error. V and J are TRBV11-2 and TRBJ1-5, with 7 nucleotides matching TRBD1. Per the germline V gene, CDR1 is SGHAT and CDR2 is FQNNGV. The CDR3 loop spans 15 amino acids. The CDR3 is CTSSATTGFDQPQHF. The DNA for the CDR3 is TGTACCAGCAGTGCCACGACAGGGTTCGACCAGCCCCAGCATTTT.

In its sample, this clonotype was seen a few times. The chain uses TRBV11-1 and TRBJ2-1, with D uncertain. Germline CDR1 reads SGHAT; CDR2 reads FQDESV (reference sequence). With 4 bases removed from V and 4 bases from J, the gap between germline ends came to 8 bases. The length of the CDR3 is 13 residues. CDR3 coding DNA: TGTGCCAGCAGCTCGTTGCCTTACAATGAGCAGTTCTTC. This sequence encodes CASSSLPYNEQFF.

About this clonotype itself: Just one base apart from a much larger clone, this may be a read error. The CDR3 is CAIGGTGSGDQPQHF. The CDR3 DNA reads as TGTGCCATCGGTGGAACAGGGTCAGGGGATCAGCCCCAGCATTTT. The V gene is TRBV10-3, the J gene TRBJ1-5, with D maybe TRBD1 (6 bases). Trimming left V 8 bases short and J 5 bases short, with 19 bases between. The germline V gene encodes CDR1 ENHRY and CDR2 SYGVKD. This CDR3 has 15 amino acids.

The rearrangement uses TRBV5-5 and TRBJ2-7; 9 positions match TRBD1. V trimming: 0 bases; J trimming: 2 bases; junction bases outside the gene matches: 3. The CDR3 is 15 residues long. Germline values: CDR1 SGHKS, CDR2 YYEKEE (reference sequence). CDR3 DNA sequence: TGTGCCAGCAGCTTGGGACAGGGGGTCACCTACGAGCAGTACTTC. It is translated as CASSLGQGVTYEQYF.

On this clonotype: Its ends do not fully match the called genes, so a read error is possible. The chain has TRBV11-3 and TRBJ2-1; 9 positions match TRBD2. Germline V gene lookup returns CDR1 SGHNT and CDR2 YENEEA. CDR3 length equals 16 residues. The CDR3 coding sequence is TGTGCCAGCAGCGTCTCCGTGACTAGCGGTTACAATGAGCAGTCCTTC. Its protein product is CASSVSVTSGYNEQSF.

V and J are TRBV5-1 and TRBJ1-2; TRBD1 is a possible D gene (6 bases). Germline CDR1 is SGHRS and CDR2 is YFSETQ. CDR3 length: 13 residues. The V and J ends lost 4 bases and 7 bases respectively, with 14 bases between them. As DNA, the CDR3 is TGCGCCAGCAGCGAACAGGGAGGAAGTGGCTACACCTTC. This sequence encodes CASSEQGGSGYTF. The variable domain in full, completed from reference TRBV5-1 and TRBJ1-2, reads KAGVTQTPRYLIKTRGQQVTLSCSPISGHRSVSWYQQTPGQGLQFLFEYFSETQRNKGNFPGRFSGRQFSNSRSEMNVSTLELGDSALYLCASSEQGGSGYTFGSGTRLTVV.

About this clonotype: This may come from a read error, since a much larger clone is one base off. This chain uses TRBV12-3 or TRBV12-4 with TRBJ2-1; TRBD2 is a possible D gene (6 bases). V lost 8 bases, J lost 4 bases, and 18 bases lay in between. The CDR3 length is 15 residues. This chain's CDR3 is CASDNGGEGYNEQFF. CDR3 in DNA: TGTGCCAGCGACAACGGGGGAGAGGGGTACAATGAGCAGTTCTTC.

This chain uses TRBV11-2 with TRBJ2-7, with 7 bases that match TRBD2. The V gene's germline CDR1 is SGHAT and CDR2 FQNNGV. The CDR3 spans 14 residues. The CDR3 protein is CANSPSGTGVEQYV. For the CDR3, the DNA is TGTGCCAACAGCCCAAGCGGGACGGGTGTCGAGCAGTACGTC.

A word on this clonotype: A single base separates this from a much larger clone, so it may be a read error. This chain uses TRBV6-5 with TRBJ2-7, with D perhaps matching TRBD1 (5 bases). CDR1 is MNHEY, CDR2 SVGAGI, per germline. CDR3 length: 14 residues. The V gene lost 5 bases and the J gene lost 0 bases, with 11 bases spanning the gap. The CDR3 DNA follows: TGTGCCAGCAGTCACTGGGGCCCCTCCTACGAGCAGTACTTC. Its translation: CASSHWGPSYEQYF.

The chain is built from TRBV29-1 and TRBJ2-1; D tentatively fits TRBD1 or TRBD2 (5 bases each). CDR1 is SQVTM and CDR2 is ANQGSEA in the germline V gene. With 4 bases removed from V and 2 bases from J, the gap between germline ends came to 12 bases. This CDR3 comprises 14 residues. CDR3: CSVAPRGAYNEQFF. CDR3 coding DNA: TGCAGCGTTGCGCCGAGGGGAGCCTACAATGAGCAGTTCTTC.

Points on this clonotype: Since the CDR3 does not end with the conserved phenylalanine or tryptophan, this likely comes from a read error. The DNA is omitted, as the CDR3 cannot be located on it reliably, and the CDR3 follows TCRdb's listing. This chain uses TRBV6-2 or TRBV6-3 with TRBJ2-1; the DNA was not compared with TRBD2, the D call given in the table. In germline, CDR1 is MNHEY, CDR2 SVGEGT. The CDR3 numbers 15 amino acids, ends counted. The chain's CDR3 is CASRGSTRSYNEQFS.

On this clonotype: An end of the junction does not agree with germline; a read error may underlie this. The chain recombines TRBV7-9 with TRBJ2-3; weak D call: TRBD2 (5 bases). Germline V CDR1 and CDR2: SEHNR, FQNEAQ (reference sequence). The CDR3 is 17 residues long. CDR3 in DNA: TGTGCCGGCAGCTTATTCTTTAGCGTCCCCCCCACAGATACGCAGTATTTT. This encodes CAGSLFFSVPPTDTQYF.

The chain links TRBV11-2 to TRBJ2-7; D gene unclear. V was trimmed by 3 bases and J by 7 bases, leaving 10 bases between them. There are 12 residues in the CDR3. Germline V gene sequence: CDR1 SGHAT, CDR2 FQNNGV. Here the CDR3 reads CASSFSQEEQYF. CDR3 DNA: TGTGCCAGCAGCTTTTCCCAGGAGGAGCAGTACTTC.

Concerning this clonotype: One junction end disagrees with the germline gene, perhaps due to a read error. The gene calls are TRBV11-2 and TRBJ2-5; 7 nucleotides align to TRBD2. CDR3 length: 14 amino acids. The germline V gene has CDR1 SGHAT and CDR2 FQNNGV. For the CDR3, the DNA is TGTGCTAGCAGCTTACCGGGACTACAAAAGACCCAGTACTTC. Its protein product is CASSLPGLQKTQYF.

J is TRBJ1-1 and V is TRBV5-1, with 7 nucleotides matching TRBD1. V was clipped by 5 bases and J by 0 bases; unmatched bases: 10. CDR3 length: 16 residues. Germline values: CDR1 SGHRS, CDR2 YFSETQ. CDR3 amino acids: CASRLQSGGMNTEAFF. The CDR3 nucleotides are TGCGCCAGCAGATTGCAGTCAGGGGGTATGAACACTGAAGCTTTCTTT.

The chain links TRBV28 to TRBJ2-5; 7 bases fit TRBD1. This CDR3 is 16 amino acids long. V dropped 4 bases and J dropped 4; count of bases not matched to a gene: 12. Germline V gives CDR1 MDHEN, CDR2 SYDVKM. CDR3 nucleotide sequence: TGTGCCAGCAGTTCCTTGGGTACAGGGGTGAGAGAGACCCAGTACTTC. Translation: CASSSLGTGVRETQYF.

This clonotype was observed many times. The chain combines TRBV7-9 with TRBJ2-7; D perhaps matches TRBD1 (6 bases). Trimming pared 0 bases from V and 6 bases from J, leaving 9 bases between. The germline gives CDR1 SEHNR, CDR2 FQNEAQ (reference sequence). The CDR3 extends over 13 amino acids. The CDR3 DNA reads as TGTGCCAGCAGCTTAGCTTCAGGGGTCGAGCAGTACTTC. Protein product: CASSLASGVEQYF.

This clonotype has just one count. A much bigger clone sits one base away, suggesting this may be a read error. The CDR3 coding sequence is TGTACCAGCAGCTTAGCGAGGAGCGGAAACTATGGCTACACCTTC. Translated: CTSSLARSGNYGYTF. This chain uses TRBV7-8 with TRBJ1-2; no reliable D call. The CDR3 has 15 residues. Germline values: CDR1 SGHVS, CDR2 FQNEAQ. The whole variable domain, filled in from reference TRBV7-8 and TRBJ1-2, reads GAGVSQSPRYKVAKRGQDVALRCDPISGHVSLFWYQQALGQGPEFLTYFQNEAQLDKSGLPSDRFFAERPEGSVSTLKIQRTQQEDSAVYLCTSSLARSGNYGYTFGSGTRLTVV.

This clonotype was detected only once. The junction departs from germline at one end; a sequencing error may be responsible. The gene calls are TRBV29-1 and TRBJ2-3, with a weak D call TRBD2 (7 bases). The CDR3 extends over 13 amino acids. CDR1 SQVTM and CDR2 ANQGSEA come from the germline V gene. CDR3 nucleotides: TGCAGAGTTGATGGGGGGGGCACGGATACGCAGTATTTT. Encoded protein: CRVDGGGTDTQYF.

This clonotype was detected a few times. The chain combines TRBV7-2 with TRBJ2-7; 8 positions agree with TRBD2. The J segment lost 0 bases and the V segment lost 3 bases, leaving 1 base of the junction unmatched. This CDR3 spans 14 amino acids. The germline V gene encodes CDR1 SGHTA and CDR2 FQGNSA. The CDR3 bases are TGTGCCAGCAGCTTGGGACTAGACTCCTACGAGCAGTACTTC. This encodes CASSLGLDSYEQYF.